This T cell receptor beta chain was identified during a study of human T cells and chemical hapten exposure. Time point meaning: patch test 2, 6 weeks after DPC sensitization. The sample's treatment: therapeutic diphenylcyclopropenone sensitization with weekly scalp DPC. CDR1 and CDR2 from the germline V gene are MNHEY and SMNVEV (reference sequence). The V gene end was trimmed by 4 bases and the J gene end by 0 bases; junction bases not matched to a gene: 5. The CDR3 runs to 15 residues. MiXCR, run by TCRdb on the RACE reads, gives a single entry per CDR3 protein. Among around 100,000 distinct CDR3 sequences listed, 10% to 12% were seen once.

The receptor was derived from a woman in her thirties or forties with alopecia areata. Some clones in this sample may be carry-over from other donors' samples. The sample was whole blood, taken in connection with sensitization to the hapten diphenylcyclopropenone (DPC). The chain is built from TRBV27 and TRBJ2-7; TRBD1 agrees at 8 bases. DNA for the CDR3: TGTGCCAGCAGTTCGTCGGGACAGGCCTCCTACGAGCAGTACTTC. Amino acid sequence: CASSSSGQASYEQYF.